The clone carrying this T cell receptor (beta chain) is medium-sized (0.01 to 0.1%) by share. The data were obtained in a study of PD-L1 blockade in urothelial cancer. Produced via immunoSEQ multiplex PCR; TCRdb's table is partial and in-frame only. The top ten clones hold approximately 3% of a sample with more than 20,000 clones, 70% to 90% of them seen once. The CDR3 contains 13 residues. With 10 bases clipped from V and 6 bases from J, the junction kept 12 bases outside the gene matches. Germline values: CDR1 SEHNR, CDR2 FQNEAQ (reference sequence). This sequence was found in a middle-aged man with urothelial cancer. The specimen was PBMCs, collected around atezolizumab (anti-PD-L1) treatment. V and J are TRBV7-9 and TRBJ2-7; 7 bases map to TRBD1. Here the CDR3 DNA reads TGTGCCATCCCCGGGACAGTTCCTGGCGAGCAGTACTTC. This gives the protein CAIPGTVPGEQYF. Looking up the rest from reference TRBV7-9 and TRBJ2-7 gives the full variable domain: DTGVSQNPRHKITKRGQNVTFRCDPISEHNRLYWYRQTLGQGPEFLTYFQNEAQLEKSRLLSDRFSAERPKGSFSTLEIQRTEQGDSAMYLCAIPGTVPGEQYFGPGTRLTVT.